This T cell receptor (beta chain) was sequenced during a study of blood T cell repertoires in COVID-19. Looking at the study overall: The origin of the acute and convalescent COVID-19 samples was the United States, Italy and Spain. T cells, B-cell-depleted T cells, or PBMCs supplied cDNA or gDNA.

Original handling: Counts of nucleated cells, estimated from reference gene primer amplification, were obtained. TCRdb's copy holds only in-frame clones and misses some; the assay was immunoSEQ multiplex PCR. Clone size and the V and J calls come from that table; the DNA yielded D and trimming. The table lists approximately 140,000 clones, about 80% of them singletons, with about 1.6% in the top ten. The CDR3 sequence is 15 residues long. V dropped 5 bases and J dropped 6; count of bases not matched to a gene: 9. CDR1 and CDR2 (germline): LNHDA, SQIVND (reference sequence). The sequenced sample consisted of peripheral blood. The receptor comes from a human donor in a cohort sampled during active COVID-19. The chain combines TRBV19 with TRBJ2-7, with 11 nucleotides matching TRBD1. In nucleotides, the CDR3 is TGTGCCAGTAGTTACCGGCGGACAGGGGGCAGCGAGCAGTACTTC. Encoded protein: CASSYRRTGGSEQYF.